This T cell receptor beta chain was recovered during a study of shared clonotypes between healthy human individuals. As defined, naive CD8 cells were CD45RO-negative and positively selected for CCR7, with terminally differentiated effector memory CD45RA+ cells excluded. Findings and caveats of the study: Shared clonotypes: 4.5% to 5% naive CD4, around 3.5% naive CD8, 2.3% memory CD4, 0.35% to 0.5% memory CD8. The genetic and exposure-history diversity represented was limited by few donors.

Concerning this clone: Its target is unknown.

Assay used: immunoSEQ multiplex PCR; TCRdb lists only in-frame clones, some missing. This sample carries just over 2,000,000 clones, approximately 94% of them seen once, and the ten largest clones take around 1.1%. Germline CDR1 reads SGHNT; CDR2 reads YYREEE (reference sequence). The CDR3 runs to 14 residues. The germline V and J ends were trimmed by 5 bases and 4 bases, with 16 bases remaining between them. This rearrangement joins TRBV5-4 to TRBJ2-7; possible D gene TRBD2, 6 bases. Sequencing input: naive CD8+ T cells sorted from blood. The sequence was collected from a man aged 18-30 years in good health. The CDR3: CASSAGEAVYEQYF. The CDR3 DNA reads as TGTGCCAGCAGTGCCGGGGAGGCTGTTTACGAGCAGTACTTC.